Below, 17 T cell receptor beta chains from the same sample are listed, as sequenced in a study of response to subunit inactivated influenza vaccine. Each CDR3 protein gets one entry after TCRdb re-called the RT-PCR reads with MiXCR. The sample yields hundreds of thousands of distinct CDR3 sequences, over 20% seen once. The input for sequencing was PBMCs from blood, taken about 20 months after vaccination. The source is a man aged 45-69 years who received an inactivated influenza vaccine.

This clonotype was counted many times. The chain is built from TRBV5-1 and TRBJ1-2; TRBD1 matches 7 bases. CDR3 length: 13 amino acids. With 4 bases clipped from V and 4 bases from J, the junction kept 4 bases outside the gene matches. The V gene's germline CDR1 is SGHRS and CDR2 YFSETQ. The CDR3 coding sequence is TGCGCCAGCAGCCCTACAGGGGCCTATGGCTACACCTTC. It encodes CASSPTGAYGYTF.

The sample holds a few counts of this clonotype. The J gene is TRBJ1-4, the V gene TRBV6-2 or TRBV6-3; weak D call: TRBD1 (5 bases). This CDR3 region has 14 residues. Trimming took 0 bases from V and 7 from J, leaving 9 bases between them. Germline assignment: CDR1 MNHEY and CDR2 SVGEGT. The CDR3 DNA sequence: TGTGCCAGCAGTTACTCGACAGTGATTGAAAAACTGTTTTTT. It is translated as CASSYSTVIEKLFF.

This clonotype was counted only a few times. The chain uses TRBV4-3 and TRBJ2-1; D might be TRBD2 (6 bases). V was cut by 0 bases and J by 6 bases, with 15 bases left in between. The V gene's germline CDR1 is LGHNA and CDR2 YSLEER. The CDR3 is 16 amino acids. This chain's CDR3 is CASSQDGTLAFNEQFF. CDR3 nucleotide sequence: TGCGCCAGCAGCCAAGACGGGACTCTTGCCTTCAATGAGCAGTTCTTC.

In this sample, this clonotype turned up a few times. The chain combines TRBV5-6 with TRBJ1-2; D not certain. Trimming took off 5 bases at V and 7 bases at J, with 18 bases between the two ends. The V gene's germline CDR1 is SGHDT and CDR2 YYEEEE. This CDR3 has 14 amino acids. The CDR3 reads CASSPPGAAVGYTF. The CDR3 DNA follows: TGTGCCAGCAGTCCCCCAGGTGCGGCGGTTGGCTACACCTTC.

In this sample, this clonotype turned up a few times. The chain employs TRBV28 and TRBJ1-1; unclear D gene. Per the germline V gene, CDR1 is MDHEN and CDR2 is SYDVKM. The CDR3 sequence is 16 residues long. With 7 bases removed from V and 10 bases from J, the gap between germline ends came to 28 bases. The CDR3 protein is CASNASGSRPLRRAFF. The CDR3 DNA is TGTGCCAGCAACGCTTCGGGCTCTCGCCCCCTCAGAAGAGCTTTCTTT.

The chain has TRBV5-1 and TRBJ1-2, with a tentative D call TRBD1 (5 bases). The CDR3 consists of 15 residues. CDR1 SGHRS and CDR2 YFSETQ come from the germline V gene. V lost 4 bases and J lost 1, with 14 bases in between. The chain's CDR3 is CASSIDRPLNYGYTF. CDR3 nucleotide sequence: TGCGCCAGCAGCATAGACAGACCTCTTAACTATGGCTACACCTTC.

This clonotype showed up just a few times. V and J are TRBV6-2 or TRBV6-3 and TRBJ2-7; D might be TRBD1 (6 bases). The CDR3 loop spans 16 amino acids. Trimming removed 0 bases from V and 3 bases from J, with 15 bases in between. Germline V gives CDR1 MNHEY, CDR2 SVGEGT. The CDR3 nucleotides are TGTGCCAGCAGTTACTCTCGAACAGGGTCCCTCTACGAGCAGTACTTC. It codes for CASSYSRTGSLYEQYF.

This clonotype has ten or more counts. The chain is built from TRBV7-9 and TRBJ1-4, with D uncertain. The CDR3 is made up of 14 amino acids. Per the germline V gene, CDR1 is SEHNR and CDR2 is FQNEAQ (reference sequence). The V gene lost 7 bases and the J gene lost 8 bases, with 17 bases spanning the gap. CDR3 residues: CASKPETITEKLFF. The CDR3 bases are TGTGCCAGCAAACCTGAGACAATTACCGAAAAACTGTTTTTT.

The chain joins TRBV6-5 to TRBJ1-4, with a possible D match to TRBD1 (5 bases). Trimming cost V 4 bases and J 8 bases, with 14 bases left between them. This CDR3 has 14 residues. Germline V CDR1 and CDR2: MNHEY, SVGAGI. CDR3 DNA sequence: TGTGCCAGCAGTTTGGCGGGGGGTGGAGAAAAACTGTTTTTT. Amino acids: CASSLAGGGEKLFF.

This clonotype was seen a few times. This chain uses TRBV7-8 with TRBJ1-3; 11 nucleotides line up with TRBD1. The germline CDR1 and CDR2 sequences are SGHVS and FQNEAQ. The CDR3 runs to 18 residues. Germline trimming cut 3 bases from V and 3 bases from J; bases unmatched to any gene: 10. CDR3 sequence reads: CASSLIGTGGAVGNTIYF. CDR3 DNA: TGTGCCAGCAGCTTGATCGGGACAGGGGGTGCCGTTGGAAACACCATATATTTT.

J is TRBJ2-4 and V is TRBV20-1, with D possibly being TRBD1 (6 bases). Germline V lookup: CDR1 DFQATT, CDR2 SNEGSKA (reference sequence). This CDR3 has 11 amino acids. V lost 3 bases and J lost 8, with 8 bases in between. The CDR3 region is CSARRQDIQYF. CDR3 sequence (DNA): TGCAGTGCTAGGAGACAGGACATTCAGTACTTC.

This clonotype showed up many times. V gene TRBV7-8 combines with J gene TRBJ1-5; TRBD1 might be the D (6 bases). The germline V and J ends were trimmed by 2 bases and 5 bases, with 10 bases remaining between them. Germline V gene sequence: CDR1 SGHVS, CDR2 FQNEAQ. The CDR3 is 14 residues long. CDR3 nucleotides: TGTGCCAGCAGCTTACAGGCAGGGGATCAGCCCCAGCATTTT. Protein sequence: CASSLQAGDQPQHF.

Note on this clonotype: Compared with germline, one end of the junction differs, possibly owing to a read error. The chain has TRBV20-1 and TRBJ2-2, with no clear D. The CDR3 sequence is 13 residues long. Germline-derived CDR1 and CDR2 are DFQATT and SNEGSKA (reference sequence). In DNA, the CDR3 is TGCAGAGCTAGAGTCAGTATCACCGGGGAGCTGTTTTTT. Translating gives CRARVSITGELFF.

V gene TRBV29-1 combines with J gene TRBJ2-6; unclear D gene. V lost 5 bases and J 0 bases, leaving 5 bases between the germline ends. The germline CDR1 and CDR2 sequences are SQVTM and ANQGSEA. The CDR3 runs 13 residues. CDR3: CSVTISGANVLTF. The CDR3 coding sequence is TGCAGCGTTACAATCTCTGGGGCCAACGTCCTGACTTTC.

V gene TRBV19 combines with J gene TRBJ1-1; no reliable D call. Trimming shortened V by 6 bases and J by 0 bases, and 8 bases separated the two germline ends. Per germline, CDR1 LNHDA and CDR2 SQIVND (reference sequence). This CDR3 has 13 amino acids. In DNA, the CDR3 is TGTGCCAGTAGGATGGCCGTGAACACTGAAGCTTTCTTT. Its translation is CASRMAVNTEAFF.

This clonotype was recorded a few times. In DNA, the CDR3 is TGCAGTGCTAGAGATCGACGGACGGCCAGCACAGATACGCAGTATTTT. Protein: CSARDRRTASTDTQYF. The V gene is TRBV20-1, the J gene TRBJ2-3; no clear D gene. The V and J ends lost 0 bases and 0 bases respectively, with 13 bases between them. This CDR3 contains 16 residues. Germline assignment: CDR1 DFQATT and CDR2 SNEGSKA (reference sequence).

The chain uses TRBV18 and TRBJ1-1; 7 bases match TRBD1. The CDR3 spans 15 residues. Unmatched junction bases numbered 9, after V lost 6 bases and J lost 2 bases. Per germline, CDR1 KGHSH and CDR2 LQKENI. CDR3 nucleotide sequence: TGTGCCAGCTCCCCTCCCAACAGGGGCAACACTGAAGCTTTCTTT. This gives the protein CASSPPNRGNTEAFF.